Listed here are 9 T cell receptor beta chains from one sample, sequenced in a study of blood T cell repertoires in COVID-19 (dated by TCRdb to the early 2020s). The library was generated by the immunoSEQ multiplex PCR assay. Imported from immuneACCESS, the table was reduced by TCRdb to in-frame sequences with V and J called. These copies leave out some clones; in studies compared against another copy, an unresolved V gene accounts for under half, and the cause of the remainder is not known. This sample comprises about 87,000 clones, around 85% of them detected only once. Together, the top ten hold approximately 2.8% of the sample. The sample was peripheral blood. Receptors originate from a woman aged 80 or over with COVID-19, enrolled during active disease.

The V call is TRBV10-3, the J call TRBJ2-7, with no clear D. The CDR3 has 12 amino acids. Between the trimmed V and J ends, which lost 10 bases and 2 bases, there was a span of 12 bases. Germline-derived CDR1 and CDR2 are ENHRY and SYGVKD. CDR3 sequence: CATRQEPYEQYF. Here the CDR3 DNA reads TGTGCCACCCGGCAGGAACCCTACGAGCAGTACTTC.

This clone was picked up one time. V is TRBV4-2 and J is TRBJ1-1; unclear D gene. The CDR3 is 14 amino acids. Germline lookup yields CDR1 LGHNA and CDR2 YNFKEQ. Trimming took off 0 bases at V and 6 bases at J, with 11 bases between the two ends. The chain's CDR3 is CASSQDSLLAEAFF. CDR3 bases: TGTGCCAGCAGCCAAGACAGTCTTCTCGCTGAAGCTTTCTTT.

The rearrangement joins TRBV2 to TRBJ2-7; D perhaps matches TRBD2 (5 bases). CDR3 length: 14 amino acids. V was pared by 6 bases and J by 6 bases, with 18 bases between. Germline V gene data show CDR1 as SNHLY and CDR2 as FYNNEI. The chain's CDR3 is CASSLTPSGIEQYF. For the CDR3, the DNA is TGTGCCAGCAGCCTAACCCCGTCCGGGATCGAGCAGTACTTC.

This clone was seen only a few times. The rearrangement joins TRBV11-2 to TRBJ1-1, with D possibly TRBD1 on 6 matching bases. CDR1 SGHAT and CDR2 FQNNGV come from the germline V gene. The CDR3 totals 13 residues. V lost 3 bases, J lost 7 bases, and 12 bases lay in between. The CDR3 nucleotides are TGTGCCAGCAGCTTTCAACAGGGTGTTGAAGCTTTCTTT. Its translation is CASSFQQGVEAFF.

A single count supports this clone. The chain joins TRBV29-1 to TRBJ2-6; D is unclear. Trimming shortened V by 3 bases and J by 3 bases, and 3 bases separated the two germline ends. CDR1 SQVTM and CDR2 ANQGSEA come from the germline V gene. The CDR3 contains 12 residues. CDR3 coding DNA: TGCAGCGTTGAGAGTGGGGCCAACGTCCTGACTTTC. This encodes CSVESGANVLTF.

The chain combines TRBV7-3 with TRBJ1-2, with unresolved D. This CDR3 is 13 amino acids long. Germline V CDR1 and CDR2: SGHTA, FQGTGA. Trimming stripped 2 bases from V and 5 bases from J, with 9 bases between. CDR3 sequence reads: CASSLQPTYGYTF. In DNA, the CDR3 is TGTGCCAGCAGCTTACAACCAACTTATGGCTACACCTTC.

The chain uses TRBV9 and TRBJ2-1, with 13 bases fitting TRBD2. Germline V gives CDR1 SGDLS, CDR2 YYNGEE. The CDR3 spans 16 residues. With 3 bases clipped from V and 9 bases from J, the junction kept 9 bases outside the gene matches. The CDR3 nucleotides read TGTGCCAGCAGCGCCCAGACTAGCGGGGGGCGGAGTGAGCAGTTCTTC. This translates into CASSAQTSGGRSEQFF.

The rearrangement uses TRBV21-1 and TRBJ2-3; the listed D gene, TRBD1, was not tested against the DNA. TRBV21-1 is reported as a pseudogene. This CDR3 has 16 amino acids. The CDR3 DNA sequence: TGTGCCAGCACCGATGGGACAGCGACTAGCACAGATACGCAGTATTTT. Translation gives CASTDGTATSTDTQYF.

This chain joins TRBV7-3 and TRBJ2-5; tentatively, D is TRBD1 (5 bases). Trimming pared 5 bases from V and 4 bases from J, leaving 14 bases between. Germline loops: CDR1 SGHTA, CDR2 FQGTGA. The CDR3 contains 14 residues. The CDR3 DNA sequence: TGTGCCAGCAGCCTGCAAGGGGTGGGAGAGACCCAGTACTTC. This sequence encodes CASSLQGVGETQYF.